This TCR beta chain was captured in a study of blood T cell repertoires in COVID-19. Study as a whole: Nucleic acid was either cDNA or gDNA, and it came from T cells, B-cell-depleted T cells, or PBMCs.

Assay used: immunoSEQ multiplex PCR; TCRdb lists only in-frame clones, some missing. In the table there are around 220,000 clones, roughly nine tenths of which are singletons. Germline V lookup: CDR1 SGHTA, CDR2 FQGNSA. After removal of 5 bases from V and 2 bases from J, the junction contained 4 bases not matched to a gene. There are 14 residues in the CDR3. This TCR derives from a woman aged 50 to 60 with acute or convalescent COVID-19. The chain combines TRBV7-2 with TRBJ2-5; 8 bases align to TRBD2. The sample taken for sequencing was peripheral blood. Written as DNA, the CDR3 is TGTGCCAGCAGCCCCACTAGCGGTCAAGAGACCCAGTACTTC. As protein: CASSPTSGQETQYF. Full variable domain (outside the CDR3, taken from reference TRBV7-2 and TRBJ2-5): GAGVSQSPSNKVTEKGKDVELRCDPISGHTALYWYRQSLGQGLEFLIYFQGNSAPDKSGLPSDRFSAERTGGSVSTLTIQRTQQEDSAVYLCASSPTSGQETQYFGPGTRLLVL.